This TCR beta chain derives from a study of blood T cell repertoires in COVID-19. The CDR3 covers 14 residues. Germline V gene lookup returns CDR1 SGHTA and CDR2 FQGNSA. Germline trimming cut 1 base from V and 5 bases from J; bases unmatched to any gene: 3. Profiled with immunoSEQ multiplex PCR; TCRdb holds only in-frame clones, not every one. Here the sample spans about 250,000 clones, under 90% being singletons. Source material: PBMCs or T cells enriched from blood (not recorded which). V and J are TRBV7-2 and TRBJ2-7, with TRBD1 identical over 9 bases. The TCR was taken from a man aged 40-49 years who had recovered from COVID-19. CDR3 residues: CASSLGTGVDEQYF. In DNA form, the CDR3 reads TGTGCCAGCAGCTTAGGGACAGGGGTGGACGAGCAGTACTTC.